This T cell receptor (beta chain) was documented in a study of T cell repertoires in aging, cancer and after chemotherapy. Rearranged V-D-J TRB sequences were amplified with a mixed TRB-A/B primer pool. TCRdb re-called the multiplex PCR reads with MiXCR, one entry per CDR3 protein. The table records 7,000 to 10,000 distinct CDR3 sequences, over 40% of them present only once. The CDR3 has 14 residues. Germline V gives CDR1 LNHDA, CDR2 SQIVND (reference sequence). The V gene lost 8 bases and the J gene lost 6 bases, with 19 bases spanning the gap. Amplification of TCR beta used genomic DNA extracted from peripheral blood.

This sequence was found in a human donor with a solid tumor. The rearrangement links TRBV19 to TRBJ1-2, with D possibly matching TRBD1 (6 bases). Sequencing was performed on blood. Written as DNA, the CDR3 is TGTGCCAGTTTAATATGGGGGGGCGGTGATGGCTACACCTTC. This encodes CASLIWGGGDGYTF. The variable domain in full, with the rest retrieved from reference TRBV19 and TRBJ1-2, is DGGITQSPKYLFRKEGQNVTLSCEQNLNHDAMYWYRQDPGQGLRLIYYSQIVNDFQKGDIAEGYSVSREKKESFPLTVTSAQKNPTAFYLCASLIWGGGDGYTFGSGTRLTVV.